Below, 27 T cell receptor beta chains from the same sample are listed, as sequenced in a study of blood T cell repertoires in COVID-19. Assay used: immunoSEQ multiplex PCR; TCRdb lists only in-frame clones, some missing. The sample contains about 97,000 clones, just under 90% of which appear only once. Specimen: peripheral blood. The receptors here all came from a human donor in a cohort sampled during active COVID-19.

The chain links TRBV18 to TRBJ1-1; TRBD1 aligns across 9 bases. Trimming at V came to 3 bases and at J to 5 bases, leaving 7 bases not matched to a gene. Germline loops: CDR1 KGHSH, CDR2 LQKENI. The CDR3 has 15 amino acids. The DNA of the CDR3 is TGTGCCAGCTCACCTTCCGGGACAGGGAGTACTGAAGCTTTCTTT. Amino acids: CASSPSGTGSTEAFF.

This clone was detected only once. The chain combines TRBV11-2 with TRBJ2-1, with D hard to call. Germline V CDR1 and CDR2: SGHAT, FQNNGV. The CDR3 covers 15 residues. Trimming removed 5 bases from V and 3 bases from J, with 14 bases in between. CDR3 nucleotides: TGTGCCAGCAGCCCTCAGCCCCCTAGCTACAATGAGCAGTTCTTC. As protein: CASSPQPPSYNEQFF.

DNA for the CDR3: TGCAGCGTTCTGCCAGACAATGAGCAGTTCTTC. Its translation is CSVLPDNEQFF. This chain uses TRBV29-1 with TRBJ2-1; D gene ambiguous. CDR1 is SQVTM, CDR2 ANQGSEA, per germline. This CDR3 is built from 11 residues. The V and J ends lost 5 bases and 5 bases respectively, with 7 bases between them.

V and J are TRBV5-5 and TRBJ2-7; 7 positions match TRBD1. Germline V gives CDR1 SGHKS, CDR2 YYEKEE (reference sequence). This CDR3 region has 15 residues. Losses at the gene ends were 0 bases for V and 4 bases for J; bases not matched to a gene: 7. CDR3 sequence (DNA): TGTGCCAGCAGCTTGGAGGGGGCGAGTGCTTACGAGCAGTACTTC. This gives the protein CASSLEGASAYEQYF.

The gene calls are TRBV5-5 and TRBJ1-2; TRBD1 agrees at 7 bases. Germline CDR1 is SGHKS and CDR2 is YYEKEE (reference sequence). The trim removed 1 base at V and 4 bases at J, leaving 7 bases unmatched. This CDR3 comprises 15 residues. The CDR3 here is CASSLRTGGLYGYTF. The CDR3 nucleotides are TGTGCCAGCAGCTTGAGGACAGGTGGGCTCTATGGCTACACCTTC.

The chain recombines TRBV6-5 with TRBJ2-2; no reliable D call. Germline lookup yields CDR1 MNHEY and CDR2 SVGAGI. The CDR3 length is 12 residues. V lost 4 bases to trimming and J lost 7 bases, with 7 bases between them. CDR3 sequence (DNA): TGTGCCAGCAGTTTAGATTTCGGGGAGCTGTTTTTT. Protein sequence: CASSLDFGELFF.

The rearrangement uses TRBV7-9 and TRBJ1-2; no clear D. V lost 7 bases, J lost 5 bases, and 14 bases lay in between. This CDR3 has 13 residues. Germline CDR1 and CDR2: SEHNR and FQNEAQ (reference sequence). This chain's CDR3 is CASTQAGAYGYTF. In DNA, the CDR3 is TGTGCCAGCACCCAGGCAGGCGCATATGGCTACACCTTC.

CDR3 sequence: CASSQARREWDNEQFF. CDR3 coding DNA: TGTGCCAGCAGCCAAGCTCGACGGGAGTGGGACAATGAGCAGTTCTTC. The chain recombines TRBV3-1 (or the pseudogene TRBV3-2) with TRBJ2-1; tentative D call: TRBD2 (6 bases). CDR1 LGHDT and CDR2 YNNKEL come from the germline V gene (reference sequence). Trimming stripped 1 base from V and 5 bases from J, with 15 bases between. The length of the CDR3 is 16 residues.

V gene TRBV7-3 combines with J gene TRBJ1-2; 7 nucleotides align to TRBD1. This CDR3 is built from 13 residues. Losses at the gene ends were 5 bases for V and 8 bases for J; bases not matched to a gene: 8. The germline V gene encodes CDR1 SGHTA and CDR2 FQGTGA. CDR3 nucleotides: TGTGCCAGCAGCCCGCGACAGGGAGGAGGCTACACCTTC. It encodes CASSPRQGGGYTF.

V gene TRBV13 combines with J gene TRBJ2-7; D uncertain. V gave up 0 bases and J gave up 2 bases, with 11 bases separating them. Germline CDR1 and CDR2: PRHDT and FYEKMQ (reference sequence). The CDR3 loop spans 15 amino acids. This CDR3 is CASSLGSGLPYEQYF. CDR3 sequence (DNA): TGTGCCAGCAGCTTAGGGTCAGGCTTGCCCTACGAGCAGTACTTC.

Written as DNA, the CDR3 is TGTGCCAGCAGTGAATTTGAGCGAGGGGGCAATGAGCAGTTCTTC. It codes for CASSEFERGGNEQFF. The rearrangement uses TRBV25-1 and TRBJ2-1, with a possible D match to TRBD1 (6 bases). Germline loops: CDR1 MGHDK, CDR2 SYGVNS. This CDR3 has 15 amino acids. V was shortened by 1 base and J by 6 bases, with 13 bases between the two germline ends.

J is TRBJ1-1 and V is TRBV18; D remains unclear. The CDR3 runs to 12 residues. Germline loops: CDR1 KGHSH, CDR2 LQKENI. Trimming shortened V by 6 bases and J by 1 base, and 6 bases separated the two germline ends. This chain's CDR3 is CASSLRNTEAFF. The CDR3 DNA reads as TGTGCCAGCTCCCTCAGGAACACTGAAGCTTTCTTT. Looking up the rest from reference TRBV18 and TRBJ1-1 gives the full variable domain: NAGVMQNPRHLVRRRGQEARLRCSPMKGHSHVYWYRQLPEEGLKFMVYLQKENIIDESGMPKERFSAEFPKEGPSILRIQQVVRGDSAAYFCASSLRNTEAFFGQGTRLTVV.

CDR3 loop: CASSFKFREAFF. For the CDR3, the DNA is TGTGCCAGCAGCTTCAAGTTCAGGGAAGCTTTCTTT. The rearrangement uses TRBV28 and TRBJ1-1, with D hard to call. The V end lost 6 bases, the J end lost 8 bases, and 13 bases lay between the germline ends. The CDR3 runs 12 residues. Germline CDR1 and CDR2: MDHEN and SYDVKM. The whole variable domain, filled in from reference TRBV28 and TRBJ1-1, reads DVKVTQSSRYLVKRTGEKVFLECVQDMDHENMFWYRQDPGLGLRLIYFSYDVKMKEKGDIPEGYSVSREKKERFSLILESASTNQTSMYLCASSFKFREAFFGQGTRLTVV.

The gene calls are TRBV7-2 and TRBJ1-2; D is unclear. Germline-derived CDR1 and CDR2 are SGHTA and FQGNSA. Trimming pared 5 bases from V and 8 bases from J, leaving 6 bases between. There are 10 residues in the CDR3. The CDR3 sequence is CASSDFGYTF. The CDR3 nucleotides are TGTGCCAGCAGCGACTTCGGCTACACCTTC.

The V call is TRBV5-1, the J call TRBJ1-4; TRBD1 matches at 9 bases. Per the germline V gene, CDR1 is SGHRS and CDR2 is YFSETQ. The CDR3 loop spans 14 amino acids. V lost 4 bases and J lost 4; bases outside the gene matches: 2. The CDR3 loop reads CASSQDRGNEKLFF. The CDR3 DNA reads as TGCGCCAGCAGCCAGGACAGGGGTAATGAAAAACTGTTTTTT.

The rearrangement links TRBV2 to TRBJ1-2, with D possibly matching TRBD1 (6 bases). The CDR3 has 15 residues. Trimming cost V 4 bases and J 5 bases, with 17 bases left between them. Germline values: CDR1 SNHLY, CDR2 FYNNEI. The CDR3 nucleotides read TGTGCCAGCAGTGGACTTCCAGGGCAGGGGTATGGCTACACCTTC. Protein product: CASSGLPGQGYGYTF.

J is TRBJ2-3 and V is TRBV28, with 10 bases matching TRBD1. With V trimmed by 3 bases and J by 4 bases, 1 base remained unmatched. The CDR3 totals 14 residues. Germline V gene sequence: CDR1 MDHEN, CDR2 SYDVKM. The CDR3: CASSLTGGADTQYF. Written as DNA, the CDR3 is TGTGCCAGCAGTTTGACAGGGGGCGCAGATACGCAGTATTTT. The whole variable domain, filled in from reference TRBV28 and TRBJ2-3, reads DVKVTQSSRYLVKRTGEKVFLECVQDMDHENMFWYRQDPGLGLRLIYFSYDVKMKEKGDIPEGYSVSREKKERFSLILESASTNQTSMYLCASSLTGGADTQYFGPGTRLTVL.

This chain joins TRBV7-9 and TRBJ2-2; a possible D gene is TRBD1 (6 bases). This CDR3 is 17 amino acids long. Germline assignment: CDR1 SEHNR and CDR2 FQNEAQ (reference sequence). Trimming cost V 3 bases and J 0 bases, with 14 bases left between them. The DNA for the CDR3 is TGTGCCAGCAGCTTGAGGTGGGGGCTCCCGAACACCGGGGAGCTGTTTTTT. Translated, it gives CASSLRWGLPNTGELFF. The variable domain in full, completed from reference TRBV7-9 and TRBJ2-2, reads DTGVSQNPRHKITKRGQNVTFRCDPISEHNRLYWYRQTLGQGPEFLTYFQNEAQLEKSRLLSDRFSAERPKGSFSTLEIQRTEQGDSAMYLCASSLRWGLPNTGELFFGEGSRLTVL.

The chain is built from TRBV4-1 and TRBJ2-1; the match to TRBD1 covers 8 bases. CDR1 and CDR2 (germline): MGHRA, YSYEKL. J was trimmed by 6 bases and V by 3 bases; bases with no gene match: 7. This CDR3 comprises 15 residues. CDR3 sequence: CASSQDRAPGNEQFF. The CDR3 nucleotides are TGCGCCAGCAGCCAGGACAGGGCTCCTGGCAATGAGCAGTTCTTC.

The chain employs TRBV27 and TRBJ1-1, with TRBD1 as a possible D gene (6 bases). The V gene lost 1 base and the J gene lost 5 bases, with 17 bases spanning the gap. The germline V gene encodes CDR1 MNHEY and CDR2 SMNVEV (reference sequence). The CDR3 has 16 amino acids. For the CDR3, the DNA is TGTGCCAGCAGTTTATTCGGCAACAGGGTGGGGACTGAAGCTTTCTTT. This gives the protein CASSLFGNRVGTEAFF.

The rearrangement uses TRBV30 and TRBJ1-5; no clear D gene. Germline V gene sequence: CDR1 GTSNPN, CDR2 SVGIG (reference sequence). The CDR3 loop spans 14 amino acids. Trimming pared 0 bases from V and 0 bases from J, leaving 6 bases between. CDR3 in amino acids: CAWSVGSSNQPQHF. CDR3 bases: TGTGCCTGGAGTGTTGGCAGTAGCAATCAGCCCCAGCATTTT.

CDR3 DNA sequence: TGTGCCAGCACCAAGGACAGATCTGCCTACGAGCAGTACTTC. Protein: CASTKDRSAYEQYF. This rearrangement joins TRBV2 to TRBJ2-7, with a weak D call TRBD1 (6 bases). The CDR3 contains 14 residues. Germline assignment: CDR1 SNHLY and CDR2 FYNNEI. Trimming left V 7 bases short and J 2 bases short, with 15 bases between.

V is TRBV9 and J is TRBJ1-2; maybe TRBD1 (6 bases). Trimming pared 3 bases from V and 4 bases from J, leaving 7 bases between. The CDR3 sequence is 12 residues long. CDR1 is SGDLS and CDR2 is YYNGEE in the germline V gene. CDR3 nucleotide sequence: TGTGCCAGCAGCGGAGGGGGCTATGGCTACACCTTC. The encoded protein is CASSGGGYGYTF.

The chain couples TRBV7-9 to TRBJ1-5; D uncertain. V was trimmed by 5 bases and J by 8 bases, leaving 13 bases between them. This CDR3 region has 13 residues. CDR1 and CDR2 (germline): SEHNR, FQNEAQ (reference sequence). The CDR3 protein is CASSRSVVEPQHF. The CDR3 DNA is TGTGCCAGCAGCCGTTCAGTGGTCGAGCCCCAGCATTTT. Looking up the rest from reference TRBV7-9 and TRBJ1-5 gives the full variable domain: DTGVSQNPRHKITKRGQNVTFRCDPISEHNRLYWYRQTLGQGPEFLTYFQNEAQLEKSRLLSDRFSAERPKGSFSTLEIQRTEQGDSAMYLCASSRSVVEPQHFGDGTRLSIL.

J is TRBJ2-7 and V is TRBV30; D perhaps matches TRBD1 (6 bases). The CDR3 is 14 residues long. Trimming took off 3 bases at V and 5 bases at J, with 17 bases between the two ends. The germline gives CDR1 GTSNPN, CDR2 SVGIG (reference sequence). CDR3 bases: TGTGCCTGGAGCCCATTTCCGGGACACCACGAGCAGTACTTC. Translation: CAWSPFPGHHEQYF. The whole variable domain, remainder taken from reference TRBV30 and TRBJ2-7, is SQTIHQWPATLVQPVGSPLSLECTVEGTSNPNLYWYRQAAGRGLQLLFYSVGIGQISSEVPQNLSASRPQDRQFILSSKKLLLSDSGFYLCAWSPFPGHHEQYFGPGTRLTVT.

The rearrangement links TRBV28 to TRBJ1-5, with TRBD1 matching over 7 bases. Germline assignment: CDR1 MDHEN and CDR2 SYDVKM. Trimming cost V 5 bases and J 1 base; bases outside gene matches: 11. The CDR3 spans 17 residues. CDR3 sequence (DNA): TGTGCCAGCAGTACCGCAGGGGGACAGTGGAGCAATCAGCCCCAGCATTTT. It is translated as CASSTAGGQWSNQPQHF.

The chain combines TRBV24-1 with TRBJ2-1, with TRBD1 identical over 9 bases. Germline V gives CDR1 KGHDR, CDR2 SFDVKD. Trimming removed 2 bases from V and 6 bases from J; junction bases left unmatched: 7. The CDR3 extends over 16 amino acids. The CDR3 region has the DNA TGTGCCACCAGTGATTCCCACAGGGGGCATACCAATGAGCAGTTCTTC. Its translation is CATSDSHRGHTNEQFF.